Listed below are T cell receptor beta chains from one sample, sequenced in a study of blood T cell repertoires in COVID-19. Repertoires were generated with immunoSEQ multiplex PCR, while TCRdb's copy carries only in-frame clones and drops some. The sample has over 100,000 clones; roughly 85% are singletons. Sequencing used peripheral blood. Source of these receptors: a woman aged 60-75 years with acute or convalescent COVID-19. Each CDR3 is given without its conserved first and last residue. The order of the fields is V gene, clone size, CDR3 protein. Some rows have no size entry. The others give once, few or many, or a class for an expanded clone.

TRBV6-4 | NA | ASKQLASTDTQY
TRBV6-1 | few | ASSDHRQGRNQPQH
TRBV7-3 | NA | ASSSYRDHGELF
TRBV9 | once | ASSPQGSGNGELF
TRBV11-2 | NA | ASSALGNGRTYEQY
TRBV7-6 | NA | ASRLDAGARQETQY
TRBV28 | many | ATFPTGQFVQY
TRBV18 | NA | ASSPTPGDSHSYEQY
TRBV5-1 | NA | ASTRDRGSAEAF
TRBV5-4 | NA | ASSLVAAPTEAF
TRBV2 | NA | ASSVGAGAPYEQY
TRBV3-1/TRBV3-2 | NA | ASSGLTTSGEQF
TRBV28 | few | ASSLTRQPQH
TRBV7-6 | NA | ASSLGSSGNTIY
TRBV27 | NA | ASSGGQLNTDTQY
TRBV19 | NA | ASRTAGRDGYT
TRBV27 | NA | ASSLNPRAGYSPLH
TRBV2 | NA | ASSARGGSNQPQH
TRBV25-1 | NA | ASMAGGLGRGYT
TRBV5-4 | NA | ASSITSGIYNEQF
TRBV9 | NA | ASSPGGGYDEQY
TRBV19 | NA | ASSGTSGAETQY
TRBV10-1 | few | ASGTGGLGAGEGEQF
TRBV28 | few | ASSLTSGEHNEQF
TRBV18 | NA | ASSPPAGNTEAF
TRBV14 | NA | ASSQAGVGTQY
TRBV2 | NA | ASKFSAGVQF
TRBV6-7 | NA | ASVRRSREISYEQY
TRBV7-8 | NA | ASSLLAGEGTEQF
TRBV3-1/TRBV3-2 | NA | ASSPLMNTEAF
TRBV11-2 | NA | ASSLGTGNSPLH
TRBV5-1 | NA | ASSLESQGAYEQY
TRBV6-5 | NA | ASRRSSYEQY
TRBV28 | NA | ASTGGLWTEAF
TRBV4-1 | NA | ASSQEGGRIGETQY
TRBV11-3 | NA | ASSLGSGGLHNEQF
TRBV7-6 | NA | ASSLGGQAGELF
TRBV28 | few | ASSQRHSEAF
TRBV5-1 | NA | ASSLEPVNTEAF
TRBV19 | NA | ASSIPARGGEKLF
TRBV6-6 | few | ASSYPGTGNQPQH
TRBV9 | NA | ASSTRQVLVDGELF
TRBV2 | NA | ASGTVNTGELF
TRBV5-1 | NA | ASSSGTGNTEAF
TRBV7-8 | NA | ASSFEGAVGYT
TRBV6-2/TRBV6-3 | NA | ASSRPPGSGNQPQH
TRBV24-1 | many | ATSPPDRDYGYT
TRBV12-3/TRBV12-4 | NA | ASSLPANSPLH
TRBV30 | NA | AWSGGYKLF
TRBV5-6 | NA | ASSSEPTNEKLF
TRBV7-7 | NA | ASSLRGAETQY
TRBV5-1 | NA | ASSLQGRTAQETQY
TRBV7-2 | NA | ASSLIGAGELF
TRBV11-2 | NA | ASSSGTTTNEKLF
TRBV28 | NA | ASRGGNYGYT
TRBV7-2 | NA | ASSGAGGPKYEQY